Listed below are T cell receptor beta chains from one sample, sequenced in a study of regulatory T cells in long-lasting Graves disease. TCRdb recomputed calls from the multiplex PCR reads with MiXCR, one row per CDR3 protein. The sample has a few hundred thousand distinct CDR3 sequences, just over 20% seen once. Sequenced here: peripheral blood mononuclear cells (PBMCs), sampled at new diagnosis, from a patient treated with antithyroid drugs. These receptors were taken from a female donor with Graves disease. The CDR3 runs from the conserved cysteine through the conserved F or W. The order of the fields is J gene, clone size, D gene, V gene, CDR3 protein, CDR3 DNA. D genes are given only for firm matches. Size tells how often a clone was seen (once, few, many) or the class of an expanded clone, and some rows leave it out.

TRBJ2-5 | NA | TRBD2 | TRBV7-2 | CASSSRTSGTQYF | TGTGCCAGCAGCTCCCGGACTAGCGGGACCCAGTACTTC
TRBJ2-7 | many | NA | TRBV3-1 | CASSQSPGEQYF | TGTGCCAGCAGCCAATCGCCGGGTGAGCAGTACTTC
TRBJ1-3 | many | NA | TRBV28 | CASSFTGPSGNTIYF | TGTGCCAGCAGTTTCACAGGTCCCTCTGGAAACACCATATATTTT
TRBJ2-7 | many | NA | TRBV6-4 | CASSLTAINKAYEQYF | TGTGCCAGCAGTTTGACCGCGATAAATAAGGCCTACGAGCAGTACTTC
TRBJ2-5 | many | NA | TRBV7-2 | CASSSGWLAQETQYF | TGTGCCAGCAGCTCGGGGTGGCTAGCGCAAGAGACCCAGTACTTC
TRBJ1-5 | NA | NA | TRBV20-1 | CSARGGALGAGSQPQHF | TGCAGTGCTAGGGGGGGGGCTCTGGGGGCTGGCAGTCAGCCCCAGCATTTT
TRBJ2-7 | NA | TRBD1 | TRBV19 | CASSPTPGQGYTREQYF | TGTGCCAGTAGCCCTACGCCGGGACAGGGGTATACCCGCGAGCAGTACTTC
TRBJ2-7 | NA | TRBD2 | TRBV6-9 | CASSYDGGGSYEQYF | TGTGCCAGCAGTTACGACGGGGGGGGGTCCTACGAGCAGTACTTC
TRBJ2-3 | NA | NA | TRBV19 | CASSSSRGDTQYF | TGTGCCAGTAGTAGTTCGAGGGGGGATACGCAGTATTTT
TRBJ2-3 | NA | TRBD2 | TRBV2 | CASSPATTSGGTDTQYF | TGTGCCAGCAGCCCGGCTACGACTAGCGGGGGCACAGATACGCAGTATTTT
TRBJ1-1 | many | NA | TRBV3-1 | CASSQGSPGEAFF | TGTGCCAGCAGCCAAGGTAGTCCCGGGGAAGCTTTCTTT